The T cell receptor (beta chain) described here comes from a study of shared clonotypes between healthy human individuals. Study-level findings and limits: Generation probabilities were higher for clonotypes shared across all four sorted-subset donors than for unshared ones. It was observed that roughly 4.8% of naive CD4 clonotypes were shared across a handful of donors.

With respect to this clone: What it binds is not known.

Terminally differentiated effector memory CD45RA+ cells were left out of the naive CD8 fraction, which was CD45RO-negative and positively selected for CCR7. There are 18 residues in the CDR3. Trimming pared 4 bases from V and 0 bases from J, leaving 21 bases between. From germline, CDR1 is SGDLS and CDR2 YYNGEE. The authors loaded 200 ng DNA, 30,000 to 35,000 T cell genomes, into sorted-subset replicate PCRs. TCRdb's table, derived via immunoSEQ multiplex PCR, lists solely in-frame clones and lacks some. This repertoire shows about 2.1 million clones, 85% to 95% found once; its top ten account for roughly 1.7%.

Sequenced sample: naive CD8+ T cells from PBMCs. The J gene is TRBJ2-3, the V gene TRBV9; D possibly corresponds to TRBD2 (6 bases). The receptor was derived from a man aged 18 to 29 in good health. Some clones in this sample may be carry-over from other donors' samples. The CDR3 is CASSHPGGRGPSTDTQYF. CDR3 DNA: TGTGCCAGCAGCCACCCAGGCGGGCGGGGTCCTAGCACAGATACGCAGTATTTT.